These T cell receptor beta chains were read from a single sample in a study of T cell responses to AZD1222 COVID-19 vaccine. Libraries were prepared by immunoSEQ multiplex PCR; TCRdb keeps only in-frame clonotypes and omits some of them. The sample contains 100,000 to 150,000 clones, 65% to 90% of which appear only once. The sequenced sample was peripheral blood, obtained on day 0 of AZD1222 vaccination. The receptors stem from an adult in good health. Each CDR3 is given with its conserved first and last residue. Each record gives: D gene, J gene, clone size, V gene, CDR3 protein, CDR3 DNA. D genes are given only for firm matches. Only some rows state a clone size, as once, few, many or a class for expanded clones.

D: .
J: TRBJ2-5
size: .
V: TRBV5-6
CDR3: CASSLGRVKTQYF
DNA: TGTGCCAGCAGCTTGGGCAGGGTTAAGACCCAGTACTTC

D: .
J: TRBJ1-6
size: .
V: TRBV4-2
CDR3: CASSHRDRDYNSPLHF
DNA: TGTGCCAGCAGCCATAGAGACAGAGACTATAATTCACCCCTCCACTTT

D: TRBD1
J: TRBJ1-2
size: .
V: TRBV18
CDR3: CASSPRDSSTSNYGYTF
DNA: TGTGCCAGCTCACCTCGGGACAGCTCGACCTCTAACTATGGCTACACCTTC

D: .
J: TRBJ2-1
size: .
V: TRBV5-1
CDR3: CASSNGHSDEQFF
DNA: TGCGCCAGCAGCAATGGACATTCGGATGAGCAGTTCTTC

D: TRBD1
J: TRBJ1-5
size: .
V: TRBV4-1
CDR3: CASSHVSGGYQPQHF
DNA: TGCGCCAGCAGCCATGTTTCAGGGGGCTATCAGCCCCAGCATTTT

D: TRBD1
J: TRBJ1-2
size: once
V: TRBV7-2
CDR3: CASSPGTGRGYTF
DNA: TGTGCCAGCAGCCCAGGGACAGGGAGGGGCTACACCTTC

D: .
J: TRBJ1-2
size: few
V: TRBV6-4
CDR3: CASRPRGAPNYGYTF
DNA: TGTGCCAGCAGGCCCAGGGGAGCCCCTAACTATGGCTACACCTTC

D: .
J: TRBJ1-2
size: .
V: TRBV15
CDR3: CATYSGFNYGYTF
DNA: TGTGCCACCTATTCGGGATTTAACTATGGCTACACCTTC

D: .
J: TRBJ1-1
size: once
V: TRBV27
CDR3: CASSLHGGASEAFF
DNA: TGTGCCAGCAGTTTACACGGGGGGGCGAGTGAAGCTTTCTTT

D: .
J: TRBJ1-1
size: .
V: TRBV19
CDR3: CASSRKPDSILEAFF
DNA: TGTGCCAGTAGTAGGAAACCTGACAGTATTCTAGAAGCTTTCTTT

D: .
J: TRBJ2-7
size: .
V: TRBV6-5
CDR3: CASSYGLLPYEQYF
DNA: TGTGCCAGCAGTTACGGACTTCTCCCTTACGAGCAGTACTTC

D: .
J: TRBJ1-4
size: .
V: TRBV21-1
CDR3: CASSTTFYNGEKLFF
DNA: TGTGCCAGCAGCACTACCTTTTATAACGGGGAAAAACTGTTTTTT

D: TRBD1
J: TRBJ1-1
size: .
V: TRBV29-1
CDR3: CSVETGTGDTEAFF
DNA: TGCAGCGTTGAGACAGGGACGGGGGACACTGAAGCTTTCTTT

D: .
J: TRBJ1-4
size: .
V: TRBV5-4
CDR3: CASSLAGARGEKLFF
DNA: TGTGCCAGCAGCTTGGCCGGGGCGAGGGGTGAAAAACTGTTTTTT

D: .
J: TRBJ1-1
size: .
V: TRBV30
CDR3: CAWSVPGLSTEAFF
DNA: TGTGCCTGGAGTGTACCGGGCCTAAGTACTGAAGCTTTCTTT

D: .
J: TRBJ1-2
size: .
V: TRBV6-5
CDR3: CASSYSQTVNYGYTF
DNA: TGTGCCAGCAGTTACTCCCAGACAGTAAACTATGGCTACACCTTC

D: .
J: TRBJ2-1
size: .
V: TRBV6-2/TRBV6-3
CDR3: CASSYTLQTPGEMDNEQFF
DNA: TGTGCCAGCAGTTACACCCTGCAGACCCCAGGGGAAATGGACAATGAGCAGTTCTTC

D: .
J: TRBJ1-4
size: .
V: TRBV2
CDR3: CASSPAGRINEKLFF
DNA: TGTGCCAGCAGTCCGGCGGGGAGAATTAATGAAAAACTGTTTTTT

D: .
J: TRBJ2-6
size: .
V: TRBV6-2/TRBV6-3
CDR3: CASSRSSGANVLTF
DNA: TGTGCCAGCAGTCGAAGCTCTGGGGCCAACGTCCTGACTTTC

D: .
J: TRBJ2-1
size: .
V: TRBV19
CDR3: CASSTGKYSYNEQFF
DNA: TGTGCCAGCAGTACAGGGAAATATTCCTACAATGAGCAGTTCTTC

D: TRBD1
J: TRBJ1-1
size: .
V: TRBV2
CDR3: CASRRDSNTEAFF
DNA: TGTGCCAGCAGACGGGACAGCAACACTGAAGCTTTCTTT

D: .
J: TRBJ2-7
size: .
V: TRBV28
CDR3: CASRGTLRDEQYF
DNA: TGTGCCAGTAGGGGGACCCTCAGGGACGAGCAGTACTTC

D: TRBD1
J: TRBJ1-3
size: .
V: TRBV28
CDR3: CASSARTGGWMNTIYF
DNA: TGTGCCAGCAGTGCCCGGACAGGGGGCTGGATGAACACCATATATTTT

D: TRBD2
J: TRBJ2-7
size: .
V: TRBV5-1
CDR3: CASSPTSGGAHEQYF
DNA: TGCGCCAGCAGCCCTACTAGCGGGGGAGCCCACGAGCAGTACTTC

D: .
J: TRBJ2-7
size: .
V: TRBV20-1
CDR3: CSVGRGFEQYF
DNA: TGCAGTGTAGGGAGGGGGTTCGAGCAGTACTTC

D: .
J: TRBJ2-2
size: .
V: TRBV24-1
CDR3: CATSEWYGGELFF
DNA: TGTGCCACCAGTGAATGGTATGGCGGGGAGCTGTTTTTT

D: .
J: TRBJ1-1
size: .
V: TRBV25-1
CDR3: CASSVGLKNTEAFF
DNA: TGTGCCAGCAGTGTAGGACTGAAGAACACTGAAGCTTTCTTT

D: TRBD1
J: TRBJ1-1
size: .
V: TRBV10-3
CDR3: CAINEQGSTEAFF
DNA: TGTGCCATCAACGAACAGGGGAGCACTGAAGCTTTCTTT

D: .
J: TRBJ1-1
size: .
V: TRBV19
CDR3: CASKSAEAFF
DNA: TGTGCCAGTAAGTCGGCTGAAGCTTTCTTT